This TCR beta chain appears in the sequencing data of a study of CD8+CD57+ T cells in acquired aplastic anemia. Study-wide background: Sorted cells (CD4+ and CD8+) yielded DNA amounts that averaged approximately 3.1 ug.

General study findings and limits: Around 29 CD8+ CDR3 sequences were shared between patients and controls.

An expansion of CD8+CD57+ cells by flow cytometry had been shown in patients chosen for sequencing. About this clonotype itself: Its specificity is not known.

TCR beta VDJ combinations and CDR3 sequences were profiled from genomic DNA. From the reads, TCRdb called clonotypes with MiXCR, one entry per CDR3 protein. The sample contains under 350,000 distinct CDR3 sequences, 56% of which appear only once. The sequenced sample consisted of sorted CD4+, CD8+, or CD8+CD57+ T cells (not recorded which) from PBMCs. The receptor comes from a human donor with aplastic anemia.

The CDR3 loop is CSGRTSGLEGNEQFF. CDR3 nucleotides: TGCAGCGGAAGGACTAGCGGACTAGAGGGGAATGAGCAGTTCTTC. The rearrangement links TRBV29-1 to TRBJ2-1; the match to TRBD2 covers 10 bases. V dropped 7 bases and J dropped 7; count of bases not matched to a gene: 13. CDR3 length: 15 residues. Germline lookup yields CDR1 SQVTM and CDR2 ANQGSEA.